One sample yielded the 26 T cell receptor beta chains listed below, sequenced in a study of T cells in women clearing cervical HPV infection (dated by TCRdb to between 2018 and 2020). The library was obtained by the immunoSEQ multiplex PCR assay. The clones in this table, taken by TCRdb from immuneACCESS, are in-frame only. Not every clone is retained; where verified, under half of the shortfall comes from an unresolved V gene, and the cause of the rest is unknown. The sample table holds roughly 32,000 clones. The ten biggest clones cover 3.5% to 4.5% of the sample. The sequencing sample was made of blood buffy coat. These receptors originate from a woman between 18 and 70 years old with a cervical HPV16 infection that either progressed to CIN3+ or cleared (not recorded which).

With regard to this clone: Read sequence stops 3 residues before the CDR3 end, and the germline J gene provides the missing end. The chain combines TRBV30 with TRBJ2-2, with TRBD1 matching 10 bases. The V segment lost 2 bases and the J segment 7 bases; nucleotides outside the gene matches: 4. CDR1 GTSNPN and CDR2 SVGIG come from the germline V gene (reference sequence). This CDR3 contains 14 residues. The CDR3 spells CAWSRTGGGGELFF. CDR3 DNA (partial): TGTGCCTGGAGTAGGACAGGGGGGGGCGGGGAG.

With regard to this clone: The CDR3 is cut off 3 residues early in the read; its end comes from the germline J gene. The chain employs TRBV19 and TRBJ1-5, with 7 bases lining up with TRBD1. CDR1 and CDR2 from the germline V gene are LNHDA and SQIVND (reference sequence). Losses at the gene ends were 1 base for V and 3 bases for J; bases not matched to a gene: 6. This CDR3 has 16 amino acids. The sequenced CDR3 bases are TGTGCCAGTAGTATAGTGGGGACAGCCCCCAATCAGCCC. Translated: CASSIVGTAPNQP. The entire CDR3 protein reads CASSIVGTAPNQPQHF.

With respect to this clone: The CDR3 end is not reached by the read, which stops 3 residues before it; the germline J gene fills it in. J is TRBJ1-6 and V is TRBV20-1; 7 nucleotides line up with TRBD1. The junction had 12 bases not matched to a gene; V was cut back by 7 bases and J by 6 bases. The CDR3 totals 15 residues. Germline CDR1 DFQATT, CDR2 SNEGSKA (reference sequence). CDR3 DNA (partial): TGCAGTGTGGCGACGGGCTCAGGGGGTAATTCACCC. Its protein is CSVATGSGGNSP. The full CDR3 is CSVATGSGGNSPLHF.

Comment on this clone: Read coverage stops 3 residues before the CDR3 terminus; the germline J gene supplies the remainder. This rearrangement joins TRBV16 to TRBJ2-1, with TRBD2 matching 11 bases. CDR1 is KGHSY, CDR2 FQNENV, per germline. CDR3 length: 17 amino acids. J was trimmed by 8 bases and V by 0 bases; bases with no gene match: 9. The covered CDR3 bases are TGTGCCAGCAGCCAATCGGCTAGCGGGAGGCCGGGTGATGAG. Protein product: CASSQSASGRPGDE. The whole CDR3 protein reads CASSQSASGRPGDEQFF.

As to this clone: Read sequence stops 3 residues before the CDR3 end, and the germline J gene provides the missing end. The genes are TRBV20-1 and TRBJ2-7; 9 bases line up with TRBD1. The germline V gene has CDR1 DFQATT and CDR2 SNEGSKA (reference sequence). The CDR3 extends over 15 amino acids. Trimming removed 2 bases from V and 5 bases from J; junction bases left unmatched: 10. The covered CDR3 bases are TGCAGTGCTAGATTTCCGGGACAGGGTTCCCACGAG. Protein product: CSARFPGQGSHE. The whole CDR3 sequence is CSARFPGQGSHEQYF.

Remarks on this clone: The read finishes 3 residues shy of the CDR3 end, and the germline J gene is used to complete it. The V gene is TRBV10-2, the J gene TRBJ1-6, with 8 bases lining up with TRBD1. The CDR3 spans 18 residues. The V and J ends lost 4 bases and 2 bases, in that order; junction bases with no gene match: 10. The germline V gene has CDR1 WSHSY and CDR2 SAAADI. The CDR3 sequence is CASSGSRTGTPYNSPLHF. The CDR3 DNA, read in part, is TGCGCCAGCAGTGGATCTAGGACAGGGACGCCCTATAATTCACCC.

As to this clone: The observed sequence ends 3 residues before the CDR3 terminus, with the missing tail filled in from the germline J gene. The V gene is TRBV11-2, the J gene TRBJ1-4; 7 bases are a match to TRBD1. Per the germline V gene, CDR1 is SGHAT and CDR2 is FQNNGV. V shed 3 bases and J 5 bases; nucleotides not matched to a gene: 3. The CDR3 is made up of 14 amino acids. CDR3 protein: CASSFGQENEKLFF. Partial CDR3 DNA: TGTGCCAGCAGCTTCGGACAGGAAAATGAAAAA.

Worth noting for this clone: The DNA ends 3 residues before the CDR3 does, and the rest of the CDR3 is filled in from the germline J gene. The rearrangement joins TRBV5-1 to TRBJ2-1, with D possibly being TRBD2 (6 bases). The CDR3 is 13 amino acids. V was trimmed by 6 bases and J by 8 bases, leaving 15 bases between them. Germline V lookup: CDR1 SGHRS, CDR2 YFSETQ. The CDR3 sequence: CASIADDGDEQFF. Incomplete CDR3 DNA: TGCGCCAGCATAGCGGACGATGGTGATGAG.

With regard to this clone: The read gets to within 3 residues of the CDR3 end, and the germline J gene fills in the rest. The chain has TRBV5-1 and TRBJ1-1, with TRBD1 as a possible D gene (5 bases). V was pared by 7 bases and J by 1 base, with 23 bases between. The germline gives CDR1 SGHRS, CDR2 YFSETQ. The CDR3 contains 17 residues. This chain's CDR3 is CASRRVFRGVANTEAFF. The CDR3 bases that were read are TGCGCCAGCCGGCGGGTCTTCCGGGGGGTAGCGAACACTGAA.

Points on this clone: The CDR3 is cut off 3 residues early in the read; its end comes from the germline J gene. This chain uses TRBV29-1 with TRBJ2-7; D is uncertain. Trimming took off 7 bases at V and 1 base at J, with 14 bases between the two ends. The CDR3 covers 13 residues. Germline CDR1 reads SQVTM; CDR2 reads ANQGSEA. Incomplete CDR3 DNA: TGCAGCGCATGGGCTATAGGGTCCTACGAG. Its protein product is CSAWAIGSYE. The full CDR3 sequence reads CSAWAIGSYEQYF.

To note about this clone: The DNA ends 3 residues before the CDR3 does, and the rest of the CDR3 is filled in from the germline J gene. The genes are TRBV5-1 and TRBJ2-7, with 7 bases identical to TRBD1. The CDR3 has 14 amino acids. J gave up 6 bases and V 3 bases, and 9 bases lay outside the gene matches. The germline V gene encodes CDR1 SGHRS and CDR2 YFSETQ. The sequenced CDR3 bases are TGCGCCAGCAGCTCCAGCTACAGGGGAATCGAG. Translated, it gives CASSSSYRGIE. The CDR3 in full is CASSSSYRGIEQYF.

About this clone: Coverage ceases 3 residues before the CDR3 finishes, and the germline J gene fills in the end. The chain carries TRBV28 and TRBJ1-2; D might be TRBD1 (5 bases). Trimming pared 6 bases from V and 6 bases from J, leaving 23 bases between. CDR1 and CDR2 (germline): MDHEN, SYDVKM. This CDR3 comprises 16 residues. The CDR3 spells CASRTGFFSRVHGYTF. The CDR3 bases that were read are TGTGCCAGCAGAACGGGATTTTTCTCCAGGGTCCATGGC.

As for this clone: Read sequence stops 3 residues before the CDR3 end, and the germline J gene provides the missing end. The chain recombines TRBV7-6 with TRBJ2-7, with D perhaps matching TRBD1 (5 bases). Germline-derived CDR1 and CDR2 are SGHVS and FNYEAQ. The V gene lost 4 bases and the J gene lost 6 bases, with 7 bases spanning the gap. CDR3 length: 11 residues. The part of the CDR3 DNA that was read is TGTGCCAGCAGCTCCGACAGCGAG. This gives the protein CASSSDSE. In full, the CDR3 reads CASSSDSEQYF.

On this clone itself: The read halts 3 residues ahead of the CDR3 end, with the missing end drawn from the germline J gene. The rearrangement joins TRBV5-1 to TRBJ2-5; D is unclear. Germline V gives CDR1 SGHRS, CDR2 YFSETQ. The ends were cut back, 1 base at V and 5 bases at J, with 15 bases in the middle. This CDR3 is built from 15 residues. The CDR3 sequence: CASSLTATSEETQYF. The CDR3 DNA, read in part, is TGCGCCAGCAGCTTGACCGCTACCAGCGAGGAGACC.

A word on this clone: The read finishes 3 residues shy of the CDR3 end, and the germline J gene is used to complete it. The chain couples TRBV2 to TRBJ2-1, with 8 bases lining up with TRBD1. This CDR3 has 18 amino acids. Unmatched junction bases numbered 12, after V lost 5 bases and J lost 0 bases. The germline V gene has CDR1 SNHLY and CDR2 FYNNEI. The sequenced part of the CDR3 DNA is TGTGCCAGCAGTCGAGACAGGGGCCCCTTAAGCTCCTACAATGAG. Its protein product is CASSRDRGPLSSYNE. In full, the CDR3 is CASSRDRGPLSSYNEQFF.

As concerns this clone: The missing CDR3 end, 3 residues past where the read stops, is filled in from the germline J gene. The same CDR3 is also encoded by other DNA sequences in this sample. This sequence joins TRBV7-3 and TRBJ1-1; D gene unclear. V gave up 7 bases and J gave up 4 bases, with 19 bases separating them. The CDR3 has 15 residues. Germline-derived CDR1 and CDR2 are SGHTA and FQGTGA. CDR3 DNA (partial): TGTGCCAGCACCGCCCGACACGGTGAGGGCACTGAA. Protein product: CASTARHGEGTE. The full CDR3 reads CASTARHGEGTEAFF.

Regarding this clone: The read halts 3 residues ahead of the CDR3 end, with the missing end drawn from the germline J gene. The chain combines TRBV20-1 with TRBJ2-2; tentative D call: TRBD1 (6 bases). The CDR3 length is 14 residues. The V end lost 3 bases, the J end lost 2 bases, and 10 bases lay between the germline ends. In germline, CDR1 is DFQATT, CDR2 SNEGSKA (reference sequence). The CDR3 bases that were read are TGCAGTGCTAGCATACAGGGAAACACCGGGGAG. Amino acid sequence: CSASIQGNTGE. The entire CDR3 protein reads CSASIQGNTGELFF.

Regarding this clone: The CDR3 is cut off 3 residues early in the read; its end comes from the germline J gene. V and J are TRBV5-6 and TRBJ2-7; maybe TRBD1 (6 bases). The CDR3 is 14 amino acids. V was pared by 3 bases and J by 1 base, with 11 bases between. CDR1 is SGHDT and CDR2 is YYEEEE in the germline V gene. CDR3 region: CASSSLGQSYEQYF. The DNA read from the CDR3 is TGTGCCAGCAGCTCCCTAGGACAGTCCTACGAG.

Comments on this clone: The CDR3 end lies 3 residues beyond the end of the read and is filled in from the germline J gene. This chain links TRBV9 with TRBJ2-1, with TRBD1 as a possible D gene (6 bases). Per germline, CDR1 SGDLS and CDR2 YYNGEE. V was trimmed by 3 bases and J by 8 bases, leaving 21 bases between them. The CDR3 is 16 residues long. The sequenced CDR3 bases are TGTGCCAGCAGCGAGAGGGGGTCGGCTATGGGTGATGAG. This gives the protein CASSERGSAMGDE. The full CDR3 protein is CASSERGSAMGDEQFF.

Remarks on this clone: The DNA ends 3 residues before the CDR3 does, and the rest of the CDR3 is filled in from the germline J gene. The chain uses TRBV12-3 or TRBV12-4 and TRBJ2-3; 10 bases fit TRBD1. The ends lost 5 bases at V and 5 bases at J; junction bases unmatched: 7. The CDR3 runs 15 residues. CDR3 sequence: CASSHLDRGEDTQYF. Partial CDR3 DNA: TGTGCCAGCAGTCACCTGGACAGGGGGGAAGATACG.

Details on this clone: The DNA ends 3 residues before the CDR3 does, and the rest of the CDR3 is filled in from the germline J gene. The V and J genes are TRBV29-1 and TRBJ2-1, with 11 nucleotides matching TRBD2. V dropped 5 bases and J dropped 7; count of bases not matched to a gene: 7. The CDR3 runs to 14 residues. Germline loops: CDR1 SQVTM, CDR2 ANQGSEA. This CDR3 is CSVYLAGGSNEQFF. The DNA read from the CDR3 is TGCAGCGTTTATCTAGCGGGAGGAAGTAATGAG.

On this clone itself: Sequencing ends 3 residues short of the CDR3 end; the germline J gene provides the rest. The V gene is TRBV19, the J gene TRBJ1-4; a weak D match, TRBD1 (5 bases). V was cut by 6 bases and J by 8 bases, with 13 bases left in between. The CDR3 runs 13 residues. CDR1 and CDR2 (germline): LNHDA, SQIVND (reference sequence). The CDR3 here is CASSQGLEEKLFF. CDR3 DNA, as far as it was read: TGTGCCAGTAGCCAGGGTTTAGAGGAAAAA. Full variable domain (remainder filled in from reference TRBV19 and TRBJ1-4): DGGITQSPKYLFRKEGQNVTLSCEQNLNHDAMYWYRQDPGQGLRLIYYSQIVNDFQKGDIAEGYSVSREKKESFPLTVTSAQKNPTAFYLCASSQGLEEKLFFGSGTQLSVL.

Details on this clone: The read ends 3 residues shy of where the CDR3 ends; the end is completed using the germline J gene. The chain combines TRBV5-1 with TRBJ2-2; perhaps TRBD1 as D (6 bases). Deletions cut 4 bases from V and 4 bases from J, with 8 bases between. In germline, CDR1 is SGHRS, CDR2 YFSETQ. The CDR3 is 13 amino acids. The CDR3 loop is CASSVQGTGELFF. CDR3 DNA, as far as it was read: TGCGCCAGCAGCGTACAGGGCACCGGGGAG.

Concerning this clone itself: The read terminates 3 residues before the CDR3 end, so the remaining end is supplied by the germline J gene. The V and J genes are TRBV5-6 and TRBJ2-7; TRBD1 matches 8 bases. Trimming removed 3 bases from V and 3 bases from J; junction bases left unmatched: 5. This CDR3 comprises 14 residues. Germline V gene data show CDR1 as SGHDT and CDR2 as YYEEEE. CDR3 in amino acids: CASSWGTGNYEQYF. The sequenced CDR3 bases are TGTGCCAGCAGCTGGGGGACAGGAAACTACGAG.

In the case of this clone: The read ends 3 residues shy of where the CDR3 ends; the end is completed using the germline J gene. This chain connects TRBV30 to TRBJ2-7; D possibly corresponds to TRBD2 (5 bases). Trimming cost V 0 bases and J 0 bases, with 6 bases left between them. From germline, CDR1 is GTSNPN and CDR2 SVGIG (reference sequence). CDR3 size: 13 residues. CDR3 residues: CAWSVGVSYEQYF. The DNA read from the CDR3 is TGTGCCTGGAGTGTCGGGGTCTCCTACGAG.

About this clone: The read falls 3 residues short of the CDR3 end, and the missing part is taken from the germline J gene. This chain connects TRBV5-1 to TRBJ1-1, with D unresolved. Between the trimmed V and J ends, which lost 0 bases and 5 bases, there was a span of 14 bases. The CDR3 consists of 15 residues. Germline V gene lookup returns CDR1 SGHRS and CDR2 YFSETQ. The CDR3 reads CASSLDSPVRTEAFF. The covered CDR3 bases are TGCGCCAGCAGCTTGGACAGCCCTGTAAGGACTGAA. Complete variable domain (other parts from reference TRBV5-1 and TRBJ1-1): KAGVTQTPRYLIKTRGQQVTLSCSPISGHRSVSWYQQTPGQGLQFLFEYFSETQRNKGNFPGRFSGRQFSNSRSEMNVSTLELGDSALYLCASSLDSPVRTEAFFGQGTRLTVV.